One and the same sample provided the 2 T cell receptor beta chains below, sequenced in a study of blood T cells in healthy people across ages (dated by TCRdb to between 2014 and 2017). The library was made by 5' RACE. TCRdb records Illumina HiSeq 2500 as the sequencer. A second about 7 to 12 cycle PCR used a sample-barcoded 5' primer and a J-beta primer mix. TCRdb trimmed the raw reads at Q25, called clones with MiXCR and kept productive beta chains. When rows share a CDR3 protein, they turn into one entry using the most common DNA and genes. Here the sample has roughly 730,000 distinct CDR3 sequences; around 50% occur a single time. 20% to 30% of the sample is taken by the ten largest. Input material: blood. The origin of the receptors is a man in his forties in good health.

The V call is TRBV20-1, the J call TRBJ2-1; 13 bases line up with TRBD2. The germline V gene has CDR1 DFQATT and CDR2 SNEGSKA (reference sequence). Unmatched junction bases numbered 8, after V lost 0 bases and J lost 9 bases. This CDR3 comprises 16 residues. The CDR3: CSARETGTSGIGEQFF. CDR3 DNA: TGCAGTGCTAGAGAAACCGGGACTAGCGGGATAGGTGAGCAGTTCTTC.

The chain has TRBV7-6 and TRBJ1-1, with TRBD1 as a possible D gene (6 bases). This CDR3 contains 15 residues. CDR1 and CDR2 from the germline V gene are SGHVS and FNYEAQ. Trimming took 0 bases from V and 1 from J, leaving 9 bases between them. CDR3 nucleotide sequence: TGTGCCAGCAGCTTAGCGGTCAGGGGGAACACTGAAGCTTTCTTT. Translated: CASSLAVRGNTEAFF.